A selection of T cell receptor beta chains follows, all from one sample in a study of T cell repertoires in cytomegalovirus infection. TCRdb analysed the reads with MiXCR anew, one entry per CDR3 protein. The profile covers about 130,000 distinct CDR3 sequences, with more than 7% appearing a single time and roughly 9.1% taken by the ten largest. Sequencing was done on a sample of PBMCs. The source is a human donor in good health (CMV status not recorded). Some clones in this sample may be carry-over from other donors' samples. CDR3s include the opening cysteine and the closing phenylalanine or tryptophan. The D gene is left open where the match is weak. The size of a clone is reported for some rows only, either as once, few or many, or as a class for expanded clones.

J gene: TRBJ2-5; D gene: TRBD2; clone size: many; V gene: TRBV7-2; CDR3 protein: CASRRSGRADETQYF; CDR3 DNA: TGTGCCAGCAGACGTAGCGGGAGGGCCGACGAGACCCAGTACTTC
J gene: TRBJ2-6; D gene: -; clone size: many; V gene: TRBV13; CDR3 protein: CASSLTGTGTNVLTF; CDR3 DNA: TGTGCCAGCAGCTTGACCGGGACCGGGACCAACGTCCTGACTTTC
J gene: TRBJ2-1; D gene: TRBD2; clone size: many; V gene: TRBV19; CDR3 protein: CASSILGLPTSSDEQFF; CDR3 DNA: TGTGCCAGTAGTATATTGGGCCTTCCGACTAGCAGCGATGAGCAGTTCTTC
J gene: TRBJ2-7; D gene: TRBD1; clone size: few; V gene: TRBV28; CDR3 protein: CASSTPLQGYEQYF; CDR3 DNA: TGTGCCAGCAGTACTCCCTTACAGGGGTACGAGCAGTACTTC
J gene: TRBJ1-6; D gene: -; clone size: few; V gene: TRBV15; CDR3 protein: CATSQVNSPLHF; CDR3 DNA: TGTGCCACCAGCCAAGTGAATTCACCCCTCCACTTT
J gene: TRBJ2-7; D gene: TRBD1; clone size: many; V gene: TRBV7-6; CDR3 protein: CASSPLPGQGSYEQYF; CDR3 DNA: TGTGCCAGCAGCCCTCTTCCGGGACAGGGTTCCTACGAGCAGTACTTC
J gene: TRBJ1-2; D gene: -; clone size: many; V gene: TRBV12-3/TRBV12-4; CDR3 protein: CASSFLDYGYTF; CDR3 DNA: TGTGCCAGCAGTTTCCTTGACTATGGCTACACCTTC
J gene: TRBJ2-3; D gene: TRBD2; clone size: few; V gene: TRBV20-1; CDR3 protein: CSARDRWDYNTDTQYF; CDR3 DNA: TGCAGTGCTAGAGATCGGTGGGACTATAACACAGATACGCAGTATTTT
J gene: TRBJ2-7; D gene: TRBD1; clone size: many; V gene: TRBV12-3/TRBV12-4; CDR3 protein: CASSLGGTGEGEQYF; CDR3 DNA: TGTGCCAGCAGTTTAGGGGGGACAGGGGAGGGCGAGCAGTACTTC
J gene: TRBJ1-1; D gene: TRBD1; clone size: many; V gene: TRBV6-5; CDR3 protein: CASSRQGEAFF; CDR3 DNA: TGTGCCAGCAGCAGACAGGGAGAAGCTTTCTTT
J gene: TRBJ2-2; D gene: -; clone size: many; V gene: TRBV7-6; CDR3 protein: CASSLNRRGELFF; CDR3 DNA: TGTGCCAGCAGCTTAAACAGACGGGGGGAGCTGTTTTTT
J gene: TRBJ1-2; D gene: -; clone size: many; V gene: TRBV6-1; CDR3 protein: CASSAFLTGSGYTF; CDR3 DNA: TGTGCCAGCAGTGCGTTTTTGACAGGATCTGGCTACACCTTC
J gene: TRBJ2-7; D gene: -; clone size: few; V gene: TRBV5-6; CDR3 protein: CASSPGERRGFEQYF; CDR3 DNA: TGTGCCAGCAGCCCTGGGGAGCGACGGGGGTTCGAGCAGTACTTC
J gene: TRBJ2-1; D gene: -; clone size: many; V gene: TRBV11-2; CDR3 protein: CASSTLESSYNEQFF; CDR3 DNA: TGTGCCAGCAGCACACTAGAAAGCTCCTACAATGAGCAGTTCTTC
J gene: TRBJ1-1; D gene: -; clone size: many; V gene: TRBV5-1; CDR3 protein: CASSPSGRVNTEAFF; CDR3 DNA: TGCGCCAGCAGCCCGTCGGGACGGGTGAACACTGAAGCTTTCTTT
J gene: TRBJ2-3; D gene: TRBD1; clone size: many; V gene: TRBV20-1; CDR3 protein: CSARDKKGAGPSTDTQYF; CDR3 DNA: TGCAGTGCTAGAGATAAGAAGGGGGCAGGGCCGAGCACAGATACGCAGTATTTT
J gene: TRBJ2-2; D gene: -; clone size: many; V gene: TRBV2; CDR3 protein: CASSSPPLSVGTGELFF; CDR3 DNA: TGTGCCAGCAGTTCGCCCCCCCTTTCGGTCGGCACCGGGGAGCTGTTTTTT
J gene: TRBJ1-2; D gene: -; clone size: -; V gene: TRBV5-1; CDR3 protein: CASSLEGNSGYGYTF; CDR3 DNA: TGCGCCAGCAGCTTGGAAGGGAACTCCGGCTATGGCTACACCTTC
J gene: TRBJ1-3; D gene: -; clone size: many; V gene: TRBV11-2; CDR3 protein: CASSLSRGIGSGNTIYF; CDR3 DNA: TGTGCCAGCAGCTTAAGCCGCGGGATAGGCTCTGGAAACACCATATATTTT
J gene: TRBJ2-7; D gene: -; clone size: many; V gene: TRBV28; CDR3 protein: CASTKTGTLGGEQYF; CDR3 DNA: TGTGCCAGCACTAAAACCGGGACACTGGGCGGCGAGCAGTACTTC
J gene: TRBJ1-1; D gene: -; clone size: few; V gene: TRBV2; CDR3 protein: CASSPRGSTEAFF; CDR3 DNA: TGTGCCAGCAGTCCTAGGGGAAGCACTGAAGCTTTCTTT
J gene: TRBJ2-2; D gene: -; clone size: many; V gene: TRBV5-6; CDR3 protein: CASSQGSTGELFF; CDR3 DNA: TGTGCCAGCAGTCAGGGGTCCACCGGGGAGCTGTTTTTT
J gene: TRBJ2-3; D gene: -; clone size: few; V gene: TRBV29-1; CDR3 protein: CSAQRGSDTQYF; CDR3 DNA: TGCAGCGCTCAACGGGGGTCAGATACGCAGTATTTT
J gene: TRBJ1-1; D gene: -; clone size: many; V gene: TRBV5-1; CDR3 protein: CASSRTFLDTEAFF; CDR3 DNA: TGCGCCAGCAGTCGGACTTTTTTGGACACTGAAGCTTTCTTT
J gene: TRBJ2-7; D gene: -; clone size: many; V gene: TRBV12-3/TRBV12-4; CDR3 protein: CASSLGQYEQYF; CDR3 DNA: TGTGCCAGCAGTTTGGGTCAGTACGAGCAGTACTTC
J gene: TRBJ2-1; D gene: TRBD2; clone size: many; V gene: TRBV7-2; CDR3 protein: CASTIEGLDYNEQFF; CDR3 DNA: TGTGCCAGCACGATTGAAGGACTAGACTACAATGAGCAGTTCTTC
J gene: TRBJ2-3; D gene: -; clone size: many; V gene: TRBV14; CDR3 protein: CASSQGLGTDTQYF; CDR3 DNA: TGTGCCAGCAGCCAAGGTTTGGGCACAGATACGCAGTATTTT
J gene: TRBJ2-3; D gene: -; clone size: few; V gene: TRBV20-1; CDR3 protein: CSALLDYSDTQYF; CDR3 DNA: TGCAGTGCTCTCCTGGACTATTCAGATACGCAGTATTTT
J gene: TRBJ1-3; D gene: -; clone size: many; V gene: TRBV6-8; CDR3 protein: CASSYQGYGNTIYF; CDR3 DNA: TGTGCCAGCAGTTACCAAGGGTACGGAAACACCATATATTTT
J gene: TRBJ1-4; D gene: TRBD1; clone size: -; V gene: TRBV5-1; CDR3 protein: CASSLRDRAEKLFF; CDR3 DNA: TGCGCCAGCAGCTTGAGGGACAGGGCTGAAAAACTGTTTTTT
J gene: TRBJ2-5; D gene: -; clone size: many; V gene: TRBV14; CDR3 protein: CASSQERVTVGTQYF; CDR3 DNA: TGTGCCAGCAGCCAGGAGAGGGTTACCGTCGGGACCCAGTACTTC
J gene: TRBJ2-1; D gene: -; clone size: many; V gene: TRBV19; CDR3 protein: CASSIGGGGGNEQFF; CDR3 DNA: TGTGCCAGTAGTATAGGGGGAGGAGGTGGTAATGAGCAGTTCTTC
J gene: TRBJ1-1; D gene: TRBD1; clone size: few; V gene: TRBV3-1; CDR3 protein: CASSMDRRNTEAFF; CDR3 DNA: TGTGCCAGCAGCATGGACAGGCGGAACACTGAAGCTTTCTTT
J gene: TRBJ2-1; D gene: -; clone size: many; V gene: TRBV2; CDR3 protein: CASSTNRGDNNEQFF; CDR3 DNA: TGTGCCAGCAGTACCAACCGGGGAGATAACAATGAGCAGTTCTTC
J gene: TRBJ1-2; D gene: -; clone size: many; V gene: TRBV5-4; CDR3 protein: CASSAKSQYGYTF; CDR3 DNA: TGTGCCAGCAGCGCGAAATCACAGTATGGCTACACCTTC